This TCR beta chain originates from a study of T cells in Graves' hyperthyroidism and ophthalmopathy. General study findings and limits: Before onset, by a median of approximately 5.9 months, the model predicted ophthalmopathy. Peripheral blood also featured most of the thyroid clonotypes expanded above 0.001.

The CDR3 is 15 residues long. Germline V gene data show CDR1 as KGHDR and CDR2 as SFDVKD. The V and J ends lost 2 bases and 2 bases respectively, with 11 bases between them. Amplification of TCR beta CDR3 regions was performed using RNA transcripts as template. Researchers ran a first-round RT-PCR on the TCR CDR3 using the HTBI primer set. TCRdb re-derived calls from the multiplex PCR reads in MiXCR, one entry per CDR3 protein. The table records a few hundred thousand distinct CDR3 sequences, about half of them present only once. Patients having uncontrolled infection, another autoimmune disease, pregnancy or lactation were not included. Diagnoses used clinical symptoms, serum thyroxine and TRAb, thyroid ultrasound and orbital computed tomography. In its sample, this clonotype was seen many times. Its antigen is not known.

The sample comprised peripheral blood or thyroid tissue (not recorded which). This rearrangement joins TRBV24-1 to TRBJ1-1; D uncertain. The TCR comes from a young woman with Graves' hyperthyroidism. CDR3 residues: CATSDSRGGNTEAFF. In DNA form, the CDR3 reads TGTGCCACCAGTGATTCCCGAGGAGGCAACACTGAAGCTTTCTTT.